This TCR beta chain is drawn from a study of identical twins (dated by TCRdb to between 2015 and 2016). A note on the overall study: To test whether fetal clonotypes persist, the study used deep sequencing on TCR alpha and beta repertoires from monozygotic twins, unrelated adults of various ages, and cord blood. To rule out contamination, the twin experiments were replicated at different times with different library preparation protocols. What the study reported, not specific to this receptor: Excess twin sharing in beta out-of-frame sequences was weaker because fewer shared sequences lowered the signal-to-noise ratio. In monozygotic twins, recombination models systematically underestimated out-of-frame TCR alpha sharing, but the models matched the sharing seen between unrelated individuals. Fewer insertions were carried by abundant cord blood beta clonotypes, a similar but weaker trend appeared in young adult naive repertoires, and no such trend appeared in memory repertoires. Because the same donors could not be followed over many years, the conclusions depended on cross-sectional statistical analysis. Invariant T cells such as MAIT and iNKT could partly confound zero-insertion analyses, although diverse VJ usage argued against such confounding for most clonotypes. Compared with coincidental sharing between unrelated individuals, out-of-frame TCR alpha sequences shared between twins showed an excess of sequences with low generation probability.

Note on this clonotype: The antigen it binds to is not known. There are no base qualities to consult, and no much larger clone falls within one base.

V loses 1 base at its end and J loses 5 bases; junction bases beyond the gene matches: 5. The CDR3 has 15 amino acids, counting the end cysteine and phenylalanine. Just CDR3 DNA is preserved here, 45 bases in frame from base 1. The germline V gene (reference sequence) gives CDR1 as DFQATT and CDR2 as SNEGSKA. Every donor was a healthy Caucasian. Three pairs of female monozygotic twins, all aged 18 to 29 years, were included in the twin cohort. Peripheral blood mononuclear cells were used as the source from which RNA for TCR libraries was isolated. Library construction relied on 5' RACE. The sequencer was an Illumina HiSeq 2000. Template switching added a universal primer binding site, and the final cDNA carried a unique molecular identifier that allowed TCR cDNA molecules to be counted accurately. Specific primers in the conserved constant-segment region were used to synthesize first-strand cDNA for TCR alpha and beta chains. To control for contamination, every cDNA library was double barcoded, receiving both a SMART-Mk sample barcode and Illumina barcodes. TruSeq adapter sequences along with Illumina sample barcodes were introduced in two successive PCR steps. The TCR alpha and beta cDNA libraries were sequenced on the Illumina HiSeq platform using custom primers. The original methods were these. Raw reads were processed with MiGEC to extract unique molecular identifiers, and MiXCR was used to determine CDR3 positions. Recombination models were inferred per individual with the repgenHMM and IGoR tools using an EM algorithm. Shared clonotypes were analyzed with the tcR package in R, and sharing was normalized by the product of cloneset sizes. To study raw recombination free of thymic and clonal selection effects, out-of-frame nonproductive sequences were analyzed. TCRdb cleaned the public reads at Q25 with fastp, built clones with MiXCR and kept in-frame beta chains. Each CDR3 protein gets just one entry, which takes the most common genes and DNA from the rows behind it. The authors' filters were not applied to this entry. The sample has about 810,000 distinct CDR3 sequences on record, over 9% of them singletons. Roughly 1.6% of the sample is held by the ten biggest clonotypes.

The same sample was also used in a study of yellow fever vaccine responses in identical twins. Drawing on the second study: According to the authors, the vaccine-induced T cell response in identical twins seemed to be partly convergent and partly specific to each individual. The study precisely tracked vaccine-responding T cell clones in identical twins.

The receptor was derived from a woman under 30 in good health. The chain employs TRBV20-1 and TRBJ2-3; 11 bases in the junction line up with TRBD2. Sequencing was done on a sample of PBMCs. The CDR3 corresponds to CSARAPGLAVDTQYF. Here is the DNA: TGCAGTGCTAGAGCACCGGGACTAGCGGTAGATACGCAGTATTTT.